A selection of T cell receptor beta chains follows, all from one sample in a study of a mutant IDH1 vaccine in newly diagnosed glioma. These TCRs' antigens remain unknown. The method was immunoSEQ multiplex PCR; TCRdb's version includes in-frame clones alone and lacks a portion of them. The data contain some 29,000 clones, approximately 80% of them singletons. Here the sequenced sample was PBMCs, taken from a glioma patient whose treatment included an IDH1 peptide vaccine. These receptors originate from a woman between 25 and 40 years old with glioma. Each CDR3 is given with its conserved first and last residue. A row's size may be missing; if present it is once, few, many or a size class.

j_gene,v_gene,abundance,CDR3aa
TRBJ2-3,TRBV7-8,.,CASSLAVGGLATDTQYF
TRBJ2-7,TRBV27,.,CASSQGQGYEQYF
TRBJ1-2,TRBV4-1,.,CASSHASGPRGYTF
TRBJ1-6,TRBV14,.,CASSPAQGWNSPLHF
TRBJ2-5,TRBV5-6,.,CASSLPVEETQYF
TRBJ2-5,TRBV5-1,.,CASSLFFSGGYQETQYF
TRBJ1-1,TRBV4-1,.,CASSQRGNTEAFF
TRBJ2-7,TRBV4-1,.,CASSQGYRGGKSYEQYF
TRBJ1-2,TRBV19,.,CASSTSRQGAAGGYTF
TRBJ1-2,TRBV4-2,.,CASSQDAGARGYTF
TRBJ1-1,TRBV30,.,CAWRDLRTEAFF
TRBJ2-5,TRBV19,.,CASSTTVQETQYF
TRBJ1-3,TRBV5-6,few,CASSPEGGNTIYF
TRBJ1-1,TRBV5-6,once,CASSLGLLRGEAFF
TRBJ2-1,TRBV29-1,.,CSVEAADRGHNEQFF
TRBJ1-6,TRBV6-5,few,CASSSPGGTNSPLHF
TRBJ2-3,TRBV5-1,.,CASSSGNSGADTQYF
TRBJ1-1,TRBV4-1,.,CASSQVMTEEAFF
TRBJ1-1,TRBV4-3,.,CASSQDWAPLNTEAFF
TRBJ2-1,TRBV7-2,few,CASSFLAGGHNEQFF
TRBJ2-7,TRBV6-5,.,CASTGEGGGEQYF
TRBJ2-3,TRBV29-1,.,CSVLGQSTDTQYF